The 3 T cell receptor beta chains below come from one sample, sequenced in a study of cytomegalovirus exposure and HLA in healthy donors. The PCR contained 60 Vbeta and 13 Jbeta primers. Only in-frame clones appear in the TCRdb table, and some are missing; sequencing was by immunoSEQ multiplex PCR. Of 100,000 or so clones listed, more than 80% are singletons. Sequencing was done on a sample of PBMCs. These receptors were taken from a young man in good health and CMV-seronegative.

J is TRBJ1-4 and V is TRBV27; D may be TRBD1 (5 bases). The CDR3 spans 15 residues. From germline, CDR1 is MNHEY and CDR2 SMNVEV (reference sequence). V was cut by 2 bases and J by 3 bases, with 10 bases left in between. As DNA, the CDR3 is TGTGCCAGCAGTTTAGGGTGGACACCTAATGAAAAACTGTTTTTT. Amino acid sequence: CASSLGWTPNEKLFF.

The genes are TRBV9 and TRBJ1-1; no reliable D call. This CDR3 comprises 15 residues. CDR1 and CDR2 from the germline V gene are SGDLS and YYNGEE. V lost 1 base and J lost 1, with 11 bases in between. The CDR3 here is CASSVKEVGNTEAFF. CDR3 nucleotides: TGTGCCAGCAGCGTAAAAGAGGTCGGGAACACTGAAGCTTTCTTT.

V gene TRBV6-4 combines with J gene TRBJ2-3; 11 bases map to TRBD1. The CDR3 sequence is 15 residues long. Unmatched junction bases numbered 0, after V lost 2 bases and J lost 2 bases. The germline gives CDR1 MRHNA, CDR2 SNTAGT. CDR3 sequence (DNA): TGTGCCAGCAGTGACGGACAGGGGGCCACAGATACGCAGTATTTT. Encoded protein: CASSDGQGATDTQYF.